This T cell receptor beta chain was identified in a study of blood T cell repertoires in COVID-19. Study-level information: From T cells, B-cell-depleted T cells, or PBMCs came the material, which was cDNA or gDNA.

In the study's own analysis: Reference gene primer amplification gave estimated nucleated cell counts. Repertoires were generated with immunoSEQ multiplex PCR, while TCRdb's copy carries only in-frame clones and drops some. D and trimming come from the DNA, and the V and J calls and clone size come from that table. The data contain approximately 210,000 clones, more than 75% of them singletons. The sample holds many counts of this clone. Sequenced: peripheral blood. This receptor was obtained from a woman aged 35 to 49 with acute or convalescent COVID-19.

CDR3 DNA sequence: TGCGCCAGCACACTGGGGCCCTACAATGAGCAGTTCTTC. Translation gives CASTLGPYNEQFF. V and J are TRBV10-2 and TRBJ2-1, with D tentatively TRBD1 (5 bases). Germline loops: CDR1 WSHSY, CDR2 SAAADI. V was pared by 7 bases and J by 2 bases, with 9 bases between. The CDR3 covers 13 residues.